Listed below are T cell receptor beta chains from one sample, sequenced in a study of T-cell reconstitution after alpha-beta-depleted transplantation in children. TCRdb analysed the PCR reads with MiXCR anew, one entry per CDR3 protein. The repertoire holds about 280,000 distinct CDR3 sequences, 11% seen once, with roughly a quarter in the top ten. This specimen was peripheral blood, taken 180 days after TCRalphabeta/CD19-depleted stem cell transplant. Source of these receptors: a male patient aged 2 to 9 who had a stem cell transplant for chronic granulomatous disease, so the T cells may come from the graft donor. CDR3s include the opening cysteine and the closing phenylalanine or tryptophan. D genes are given only for firm matches. The listing skips clone size in some rows; elsewhere it reads once, few, many or a size class.

J: TRBJ2-3; D: .; size: many; V: TRBV9; DNA: TGTGCCAGCAGCGTAGAGGTCGGGCCGAAACCGGATACGCAGTATTTT; CDR3: CASSVEVGPKPDTQYF
J: TRBJ2-3; D: .; size: many; V: TRBV12-3/TRBV12-4; DNA: TGTGCCAGCAGTTTAGCCCTGGGCTATACGCAGTATTTT; CDR3: CASSLALGYTQYF
J: TRBJ2-1; D: TRBD2; size: many; V: TRBV9; DNA: TGTGCCAGCAGCGTAGGCGGGAGTAGCTCCTACAATGAGCAGTTCTTC; CDR3: CASSVGGSSSYNEQFF
J: TRBJ2-7; D: TRBD2; size: many; V: TRBV28; DNA: TGTGCCAGCAGTTTAGAATCGGGACTAGCGGGAGGGCCAAAGTACTTC; CDR3: CASSLESGLAGGPKYF
J: TRBJ2-1; D: TRBD2; size: .; V: TRBV5-6; DNA: TGTGCCAGCAGCAAGGGACTAGCAGGGTCCTACAATGAGCGGTTCTTC; CDR3: CASSKGLAGSYNERFF
J: TRBJ2-2; D: TRBD2; size: many; V: TRBV6-2/TRBV6-3; DNA: TGTGCCAGCAGTTACTTCTCCGTCACTAGCGGGGGAACGAACACCGGGGAGCTGTTTTTT; CDR3: CASSYFSVTSGGTNTGELFF
J: TRBJ2-7; D: .; size: many; V: TRBV7-6; DNA: TGTGCCAGCAGCCCCATCGATCCTCCCTCATACCCCTACGAGCAGTACTTC; CDR3: CASSPIDPPSYPYEQYF
J: TRBJ2-6; D: TRBD2; size: few; V: TRBV12-3/TRBV12-4; DNA: TGTGCCAGCAGTCCCACTTTGGGGGGGAGCTCTGGGGCCAACGTCCTGACTTTC; CDR3: CASSPTLGGSSGANVLTF
J: TRBJ2-1; D: .; size: many; V: TRBV5-1; DNA: TGCGCCAGCAGCGATTCCGGGACTCGCCACAATGAGCAGTTCTTC; CDR3: CASSDSGTRHNEQFF
J: TRBJ2-7; D: TRBD1; size: few; V: TRBV28; DNA: TGTGCCACCTGGACAGGGACCCCCTACGAGCAGTACTTC; CDR3: CATWTGTPYEQYF
J: TRBJ2-7; D: .; size: many; V: TRBV4-1; DNA: TGCGCCAGCAGCCACCCAGTAAAGCAGGGGTTCTCTCTCGAGCAGTACTTC; CDR3: CASSHPVKQGFSLEQYF
J: TRBJ1-5; D: .; size: many; V: TRBV29-1; DNA: TGCAGCGTTGAAGTTCACGAGGGTCAGCCCCAGCATTTT; CDR3: CSVEVHEGQPQHF
J: TRBJ2-7; D: TRBD2; size: .; V: TRBV11-1; DNA: TGTGCCAGCAGCTCATCCAACCCGCGGAGCGGGGCCTCCTACGAGCAGTACTTC; CDR3: CASSSSNPRSGASYEQYF
J: TRBJ1-5; D: .; size: .; V: TRBV12-3/TRBV12-4; DNA: TGTGCCAGCAGTTTTATTTCCTCCCGGGGATGGGCAGCCCAGCATTTT; CDR3: CASSFISSRGWAAQHF
J: TRBJ2-3; D: TRBD2; size: many; V: TRBV7-9; DNA: TGTGCCAGCAGCTTACCCCGAATAGCGGGAGTGGCAGATACGCAGTATTTT; CDR3: CASSLPRIAGVADTQYF
J: TRBJ2-7; D: TRBD1; size: many; V: TRBV20-1; DNA: TGCAGTGCTAGAGCACTAGACAGGGAGTACGAGCAGTACTTC; CDR3: CSARALDREYEQYF
J: TRBJ2-7; D: .; size: many; V: TRBV19; DNA: TGTGCCAGCTTATCCAGAGTCCACGAGCAGTACTTC; CDR3: CASLSRVHEQYF